One and the same sample provided the 3 T cell receptor beta chains below, sequenced in a study of blood T cell repertoires in COVID-19. Using immunoSEQ multiplex PCR, the repertoire was profiled, and TCRdb retains in-frame clones only, with some absent. This table has roughly 68,000 clones, 70% to 90% appearing once. Sequenced: peripheral blood. These receptors all come from a woman between 50 and 59 years old with COVID-19, enrolled during active disease.

The chain joins TRBV11-2 to TRBJ1-1, with D perhaps matching TRBD1 (5 bases). With 3 bases removed from V and 1 base from J, the gap between germline ends came to 12 bases. This CDR3 spans 15 amino acids. The germline V gene has CDR1 SGHAT and CDR2 FQNNGV. This chain's CDR3 is CASSFMGRGNTEAFF. CDR3 DNA sequence: TGTGCCAGCAGCTTCATGGGGAGGGGGAACACTGAAGCTTTCTTT. The full variable domain, its missing parts supplied by reference TRBV11-2 and TRBJ1-1, is EAGVAQSPRYKIIEKRQSVAFWCNPISGHATLYWYQQILGQGPKLLIQFQNNGVVDDSQLPKDRFSAERLKGVDSTLKIQPAKLEDSAVYLCASSFMGRGNTEAFFGQGTRLTVV.

The chain combines TRBV6-6 with TRBJ1-1; possible D gene TRBD1, 5 bases. Trimming took 6 bases from V and 3 from J, leaving 14 bases between them. CDR1 and CDR2 from the germline V gene are MNHNY and SVGAGI (reference sequence). This CDR3 has 14 amino acids. CDR3 amino acids: CASSPAREDTEAFF. The CDR3 DNA reads TGTGCCAGCAGCCCGGCCAGGGAGGACACTGAAGCTTTCTTT.

The rearrangement joins TRBV5-1 to TRBJ2-7, with 12 bases matching TRBD2. V shed 4 bases, J shed 3 bases, and the junction held 14 bases outside the gene matches. This CDR3 spans 18 amino acids. The germline V gene encodes CDR1 SGHRS and CDR2 YFSETQ. The CDR3 is CASSPRGASGRADYEQYF. The CDR3 nucleotides are TGCGCCAGCAGCCCCCGCGGGGCTAGCGGGAGGGCCGACTACGAGCAGTACTTC. Looking up the rest from reference TRBV5-1 and TRBJ2-7 gives the full variable domain: KAGVTQTPRYLIKTRGQQVTLSCSPISGHRSVSWYQQTPGQGLQFLFEYFSETQRNKGNFPGRFSGRQFSNSRSEMNVSTLELGDSALYLCASSPRGASGRADYEQYFGPGTRLTVT.